This T cell receptor (beta chain) came from a study of T cell responses to AZD1222 COVID-19 vaccine. Study conclusions and caveats: Clonal diversity may have been underestimated in mostly white British donors. At study baseline, merely about 6 AZD1222 recipients were seropositive.

With respect to this clone: Its target is unknown.

This CDR3 contains 17 residues. V lost 6 bases and J lost 5; bases outside the gene matches: 16. The V gene's germline CDR1 is KGHSH and CDR2 LQKENI. Pooling of second doses given at about 4 or about 12 weeks was done. Generated by immunoSEQ multiplex PCR, the TCRdb table keeps only in-frame clones and is missing some. The sample lists about 51,000 clones, about 90% occurring once. The sequencing used peripheral blood, collected 28 days after the second AZD1222 dose. The clonotype was recovered from an adult who received the AZD1222 COVID-19 vaccine. V usage is TRBV18 and J usage is TRBJ1-1, with TRBD1 matching 9 bases. The DNA for the CDR3 is TGTGCCAGCTCTCAAGGTCCCGGGACAGGGTTTGGTACTGAAGCTTTCTTT. Its translation: CASSQGPGTGFGTEAFF. The variable domain in full, completed from reference TRBV18 and TRBJ1-1, reads NAGVMQNPRHLVRRRGQEARLRCSPMKGHSHVYWYRQLPEEGLKFMVYLQKENIIDESGMPKERFSAEFPKEGPSILRIQQVVRGDSAAYFCASSQGPGTGFGTEAFFGQGTRLTVV.